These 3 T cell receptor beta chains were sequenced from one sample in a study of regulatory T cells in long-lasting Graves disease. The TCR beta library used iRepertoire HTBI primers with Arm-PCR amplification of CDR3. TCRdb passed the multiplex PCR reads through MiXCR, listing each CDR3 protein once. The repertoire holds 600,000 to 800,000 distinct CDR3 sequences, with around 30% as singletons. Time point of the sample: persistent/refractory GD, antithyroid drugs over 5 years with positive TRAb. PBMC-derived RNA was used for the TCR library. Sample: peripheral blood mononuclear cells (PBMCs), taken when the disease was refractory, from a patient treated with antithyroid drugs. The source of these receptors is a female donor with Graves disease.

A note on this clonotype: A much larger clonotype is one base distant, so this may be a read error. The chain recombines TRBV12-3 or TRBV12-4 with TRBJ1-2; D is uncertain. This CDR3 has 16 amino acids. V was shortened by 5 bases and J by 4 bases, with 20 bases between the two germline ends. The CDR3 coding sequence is TGTGCCAGCAGTCTTCGGTCCCCCGGTGGAGGCTATGGCTACACCTTC. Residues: CASSLRSPGGGYGYTF.

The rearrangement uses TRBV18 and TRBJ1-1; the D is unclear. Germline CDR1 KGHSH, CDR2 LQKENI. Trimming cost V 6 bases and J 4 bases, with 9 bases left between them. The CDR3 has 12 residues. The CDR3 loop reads CASSMSGTEAFF. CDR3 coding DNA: TGTGCCAGCTCGATGTCGGGCACTGAAGCTTTCTTT.

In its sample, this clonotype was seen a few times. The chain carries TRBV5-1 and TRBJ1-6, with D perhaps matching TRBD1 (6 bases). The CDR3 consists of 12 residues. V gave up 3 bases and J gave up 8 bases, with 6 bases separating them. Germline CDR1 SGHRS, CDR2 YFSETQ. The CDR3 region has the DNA TGCGCCAGCAGCTACAGGGATTCACCCCTCCACTTT. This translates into CASSYRDSPLHF.